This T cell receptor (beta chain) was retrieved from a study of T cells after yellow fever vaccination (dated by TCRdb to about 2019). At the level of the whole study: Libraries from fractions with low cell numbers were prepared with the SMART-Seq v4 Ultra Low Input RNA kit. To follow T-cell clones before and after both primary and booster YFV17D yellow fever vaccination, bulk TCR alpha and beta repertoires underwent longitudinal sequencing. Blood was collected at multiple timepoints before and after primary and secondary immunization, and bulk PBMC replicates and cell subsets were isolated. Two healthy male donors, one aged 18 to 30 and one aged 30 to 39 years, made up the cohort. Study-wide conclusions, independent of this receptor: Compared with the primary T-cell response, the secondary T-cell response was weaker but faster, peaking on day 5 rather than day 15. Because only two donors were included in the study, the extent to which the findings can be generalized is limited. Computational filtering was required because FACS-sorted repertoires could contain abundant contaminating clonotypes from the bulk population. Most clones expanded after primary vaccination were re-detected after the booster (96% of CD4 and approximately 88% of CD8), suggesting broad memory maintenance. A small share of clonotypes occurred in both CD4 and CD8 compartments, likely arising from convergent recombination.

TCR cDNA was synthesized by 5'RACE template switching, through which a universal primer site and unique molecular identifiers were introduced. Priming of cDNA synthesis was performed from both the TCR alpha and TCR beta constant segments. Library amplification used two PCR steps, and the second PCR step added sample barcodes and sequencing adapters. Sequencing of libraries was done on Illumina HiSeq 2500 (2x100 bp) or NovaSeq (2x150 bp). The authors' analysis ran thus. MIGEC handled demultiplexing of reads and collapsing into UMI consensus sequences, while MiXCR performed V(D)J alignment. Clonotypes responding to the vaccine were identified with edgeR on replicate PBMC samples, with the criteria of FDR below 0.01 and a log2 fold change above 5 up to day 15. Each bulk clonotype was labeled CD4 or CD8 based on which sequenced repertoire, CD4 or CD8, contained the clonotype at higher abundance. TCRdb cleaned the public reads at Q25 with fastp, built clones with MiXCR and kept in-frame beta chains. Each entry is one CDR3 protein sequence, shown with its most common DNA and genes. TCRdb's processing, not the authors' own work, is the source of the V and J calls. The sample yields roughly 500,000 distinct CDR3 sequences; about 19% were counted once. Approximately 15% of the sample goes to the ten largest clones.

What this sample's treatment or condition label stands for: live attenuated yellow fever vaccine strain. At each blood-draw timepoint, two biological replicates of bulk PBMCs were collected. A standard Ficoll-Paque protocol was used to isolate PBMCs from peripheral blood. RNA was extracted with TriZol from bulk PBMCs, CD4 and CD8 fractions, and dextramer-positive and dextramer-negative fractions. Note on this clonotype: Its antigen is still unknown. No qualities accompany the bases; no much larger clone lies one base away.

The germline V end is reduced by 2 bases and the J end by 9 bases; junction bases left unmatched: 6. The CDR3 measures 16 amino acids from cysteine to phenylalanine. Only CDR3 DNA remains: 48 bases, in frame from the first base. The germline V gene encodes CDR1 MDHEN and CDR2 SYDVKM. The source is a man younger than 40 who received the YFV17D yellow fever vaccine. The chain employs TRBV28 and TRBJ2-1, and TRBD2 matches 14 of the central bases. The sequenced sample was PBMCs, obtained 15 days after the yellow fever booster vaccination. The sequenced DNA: TGTGCCAGCAGTTTAATTGGGACTAGCGGGAGTAGTGAGCAGTTCTTC. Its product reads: CASSLIGTSGSSEQFF.